The clone carrying this T cell receptor beta chain has a handful of counts. The antigen is not known. The donors, nominally healthy at sampling, likely had unrecorded immune exposures. The CDR3 is 19 amino acids. J gave up 3 bases and V 6 bases, and 18 bases lay outside the gene matches. Germline V gene lookup returns CDR1 MDHEN and CDR2 SYDVKM. This record comes from a study of cytomegalovirus exposure and HLA in healthy donors. General study results and limits: Accurate HLA-A and HLA-B prediction from TCR beta sequences was reported for most subjects. Reported performance of the classifier showed diagnosis of cytomegalovirus status with high specificity and sensitivity. In presence/absence analyses, roughly uniform sequencing depth across donors was assumed.

The study ran its PCR with 60 Vbeta and 13 Jbeta primers. Generated by immunoSEQ multiplex PCR, the TCRdb table keeps only in-frame clones and is missing some. The data hold some 140,000 clones, with more than 70% observed a single time. The sample was PBMCs. The chain recombines TRBV28 with TRBJ1-5; 9 positions agree with TRBD1. The source of this sequence is a woman aged 25 to 45 in good health and CMV-seropositive. The chain's CDR3 is CASRAPPPLDRGFNQPQHF. CDR3 nucleotide sequence: TGTGCCAGCAGAGCCCCTCCTCCTCTAGACAGGGGGTTCAATCAGCCCCAGCATTTT.